These 10 T cell receptor beta chains share one sample of origin, sequenced in a study of blood T cell repertoires in COVID-19. The method was immunoSEQ multiplex PCR; TCRdb's version includes in-frame clones alone and lacks a portion of them. This table holds around 72,000 clones, approximately 86% found once. Sequenced material: peripheral blood. The receptors derive from a woman between 45 and 65 years old with acute or convalescent COVID-19.

The rearrangement uses TRBV28 and TRBJ1-5; the D gene is possibly TRBD1 (5 bases). V lost 8 bases and J 5 bases, leaving 10 bases between the germline ends. Per the germline V gene, CDR1 is MDHEN and CDR2 is SYDVKM. The CDR3 has 12 amino acids. In DNA, the CDR3 is TGTGCCAGCCGGACAACGCATCAGCCCCAGCATTTT. This encodes CASRTTHQPQHF.

The V and J genes are TRBV7-9 and TRBJ1-4; D might be TRBD1 (5 bases). V lost 1 base to trimming and J lost 7 bases, with 16 bases between them. CDR1 and CDR2 from the germline V gene are SEHNR and FQNEAQ (reference sequence). This CDR3 contains 16 residues. CDR3: CASSLVSGQGGEKLFF. CDR3 nucleotide sequence: TGTGCCAGCAGCTTAGTATCCGGGCAGGGAGGTGAAAAACTGTTTTTT.

The chain recombines TRBV19 with TRBJ2-1; 16 bases fit TRBD2. CDR3 size: 16 residues. The V and J ends lost 6 bases and 6 bases, in that order; junction bases with no gene match: 5. Germline CDR1 is LNHDA and CDR2 is SQIVND (reference sequence). The CDR3 nucleotides read TGTGCCAGTAGGATGGGACTAGCGGGAGGGCTCAATGAGCAGTTCTTC. Amino acids: CASRMGLAGGLNEQFF. The full variable domain, with the rest looked up from reference TRBV19 and TRBJ2-1, is DGGITQSPKYLFRKEGQNVTLSCEQNLNHDAMYWYRQDPGQGLRLIYYSQIVNDFQKGDIAEGYSVSREKKESFPLTVTSAQKNPTAFYLCASRMGLAGGLNEQFFGPGTRLTVL.

This clone was picked up a small number of times. This sequence joins TRBV5-1 and TRBJ1-1; D remains ambiguous. Trimming pared 3 bases from V and 3 bases from J, leaving 3 bases between. This CDR3 has 11 amino acids. Germline V gene sequence: CDR1 SGHRS, CDR2 YFSETQ. This chain's CDR3 is CASSSDTEAFF. As DNA, the CDR3 is TGCGCCAGCAGCTCAGACACTGAAGCTTTCTTT.

The CDR3: CASSDSGGFSYNEQFF. CDR3 in DNA: TGTGCCAGCAGTGACAGCGGGGGGTTCTCCTACAATGAGCAGTTCTTC. The chain carries TRBV25-1 and TRBJ2-1; TRBD2 agrees at 9 bases. CDR3 size: 16 residues. V lost 3 bases and J lost 0; bases outside the gene matches: 3. Germline CDR1 MGHDK, CDR2 SYGVNS.

The V call is TRBV5-5, the J call TRBJ2-7; D is possibly TRBD1 (6 bases). The CDR3 is 13 amino acids. The germline gives CDR1 SGHKS, CDR2 YYEKEE (reference sequence). The V end lost 3 bases, the J end lost 3 bases, and 10 bases lay between the germline ends. The CDR3: CASSSRTVYEQYF. In nucleotides, the CDR3 is TGTGCCAGCAGCTCGAGGACAGTCTACGAGCAGTACTTC.

This rearrangement joins TRBV28 to TRBJ2-7; 7 bases agree with TRBD2. Looked up from germline, CDR1 is MDHEN and CDR2 is SYDVKM. CDR3 length equals 12 residues. The ends lost 2 bases at V and 7 bases at J; junction bases unmatched: 2. The CDR3 DNA follows: TGTGCCAGCAGTTTAAGTAGCGGGGAGCAGTACTTC. As protein: CASSLSSGEQYF.

The gene calls are TRBV6-5 and TRBJ2-5; D is unclear. The V end was cut by 0 bases, the J end by 5 bases, with 10 bases between. The CDR3 has 14 residues. CDR1 is MNHEY, CDR2 SVGAGI, per germline. CDR3 nucleotides: TGTGCCAGCAGTTACTCCTATAGAATGGAGACCCAGTACTTC. Translation gives CASSYSYRMETQYF.

The chain has TRBV28 and TRBJ2-5; TRBD1 agrees at 8 bases. CDR3 length: 16 residues. The junction had 10 bases not matched to a gene; V was cut back by 2 bases and J by 5 bases. Germline V lookup: CDR1 MDHEN, CDR2 SYDVKM. The CDR3 sequence is CASSLVGRGRSETQYF. CDR3 DNA: TGTGCCAGCAGTTTAGTTGGCAGGGGGCGGTCCGAGACCCAGTACTTC.

The J gene is TRBJ1-1, the V gene TRBV19; D perhaps matches TRBD1 (5 bases). Germline V gene lookup returns CDR1 LNHDA and CDR2 SQIVND (reference sequence). The V end lost 0 bases, the J end lost 7 bases, and 12 bases lay between the germline ends. The CDR3 is 14 amino acids. DNA for the CDR3: TGTGCCAGTAGTATAGAATGGGGGGGTGGTGAAGCTTTCTTT. This codes for CASSIEWGGGEAFF.